Sequencing of this T cell receptor (beta chain) was carried out in a study of tumor and adjacent non-tumor tissue in lung cancer. About the research overall: Patients were aged roughly 30 to 76, nine to eleven men and about five women, stage I to III. Study-level results: Normal lung showed higher cumulative top 100 clone frequency than tumor. Significantly higher TCR diversity was found in tumor than normal lung.

A note on this clonotype: The antigen is unknown.

Trimming took 5 bases from V and 8 from J, leaving 17 bases between them. Germline V lookup: CDR1 SGHAT, CDR2 FQNNGV. CDR3 length equals 14 residues. The library came from three nested PCR rounds adapted from ARM-PCR protocols. TCRdb reprocessed the multiplex PCR reads via MiXCR and lists one record per CDR3 protein. The sample has tens of thousands of distinct CDR3 sequences; 60% to 70% are singletons. RNA was extracted from bulk tissue without any cell sorting. The normal lung tissue was taken more than 3 cm from the tumor edge. Source material: distant non-tumor lung tissue. The clonotype originates from a woman aged 40 to 50 with non-small cell lung cancer. This chain uses TRBV11-2 with TRBJ2-3, with TRBD1 as a possible D gene (5 bases). CDR3 protein: CASSPLSRAVTQYF. The CDR3 DNA reads TGTGCCAGCAGCCCTCTAAGCAGGGCAGTTACGCAGTATTTT.